This entry concerns a single T cell receptor beta chain. The data originate from a study of blood T cell repertoires in COVID-19. Looking at the study overall: Some COVID-19 samples were acute and others convalescent; all came from the United States, Italy and Spain. Nucleic acid was either cDNA or gDNA, and it came from T cells, B-cell-depleted T cells, or PBMCs.

This CDR3 spans 14 amino acids. V trimming: 6 bases; J trimming: 4 bases; junction bases outside the gene matches: 2. Germline CDR1 is MNHEY and CDR2 is SMNVEV (reference sequence). In the original processing: Nucleated cell counts were estimated from reference gene primer amplification. Data came from immunoSEQ multiplex PCR; TCRdb stores just in-frame clones and leaves some out. V and J calls and clone size are given by that table; D and trimming were obtained from the DNA. The table has approximately 72,000 clones, around 86% seen once. The chain links TRBV27 to TRBJ1-6; 8 bases agree with TRBD1. The TCR sequence derives from a woman aged 60-70 years with acute or convalescent COVID-19. Sequencing was carried out using peripheral blood. The CDR3 DNA is TGTGCCAGCAGGACAGGGGAATATAATTCACCCCTCCACTTT. This encodes CASRTGEYNSPLHF.